This paragraph reports one TCR beta chain. Seattle participants joined during active infection and were tracked over time. Authors' methods: Cell counts per sample came from amplifying reference gene primers. Clones were read by immunoSEQ multiplex PCR, and TCRdb kept only the in-frame ones, dropping some. The DNA gave D and trimming, while V, J and clone size come from that table. The data hold approximately 93,000 clones, with around 72% observed a single time. The CDR3 is 15 amino acids. Deletions cut 1 base from V and 5 bases from J, with 14 bases between. Germline CDR1 and CDR2: LGHDT and YNNKEL (reference sequence). This sample stems from a study of blood T cell repertoires in COVID-19. Looking at the study overall: The samples span acute and convalescent COVID-19 from the United States, Italy and Spain. PBMCs, B-cell-depleted T cells, or T cells provided the cDNA or gDNA that made up the material.

The sequence derives from a man between 65 and 85 years old with COVID-19, enrolled during active disease. The rearrangement uses TRBV3-1 (or the pseudogene TRBV3-2) and TRBJ1-1, with TRBD1 as a possible D gene (5 bases). Sequencing was done on a sample of peripheral blood. The CDR3 DNA reads as TGTGCCAGCAGCCAAGTGGGGATCCGGGGGACTGAAGCTTTCTTT. Translation gives CASSQVGIRGTEAFF.